This T cell receptor beta chain is from a study of OX40 agonist ivuxolimab in advanced cancers. General study findings and limits: Among patients with partial responses at 0.1-3.0 mg/kg, clonal expansion was among the lowest.

Patients were ineligible given autoimmune disease history or systemic immunosuppression. Baseline was the first blood sampling point, followed by cycle 4 day 1 and cycle 7 day 1. Sequencing used immunoSEQ multiplex PCR; TCRdb keeps in-frame clones, though not all of them. The sample consists of just over 45,000 clones, roughly 94% of them appearing once. With 0 bases removed from V and 2 bases from J, the gap between germline ends came to 10 bases. CDR1 LNHNV and CDR2 YYDKDF come from the germline V gene (reference sequence). The CDR3 spans 15 residues. On this clone itself: Its antigen is unidentified.

The TCR was taken from an adult with an advanced solid tumor such as melanoma, head and neck, liver or kidney cancer. Sequenced material: CD4+ or CD8+ T cells sorted from blood, taken in a trial of the OX40 agonist ivuxolimab. The chain uses TRBV15 and TRBJ1-1; possibly TRBD1 for D (5 bases). In DNA form, the CDR3 reads TGTGCCACCAGCAGAGATCGACAGACAAACACTGAAGCTTTCTTT. It encodes CATSRDRQTNTEAFF. Full variable domain (outside the CDR3, taken from reference TRBV15 and TRBJ1-1): DAMVIQNPRYQVTQFGKPVTLSCSQTLNHNVMYWYQQKSSQAPKLLFHYYDKDFNNEADTPDNFQSRRPNTSFCFLDIRSPGLGDTAMYLCATSRDRQTNTEAFFGQGTRLTVV.